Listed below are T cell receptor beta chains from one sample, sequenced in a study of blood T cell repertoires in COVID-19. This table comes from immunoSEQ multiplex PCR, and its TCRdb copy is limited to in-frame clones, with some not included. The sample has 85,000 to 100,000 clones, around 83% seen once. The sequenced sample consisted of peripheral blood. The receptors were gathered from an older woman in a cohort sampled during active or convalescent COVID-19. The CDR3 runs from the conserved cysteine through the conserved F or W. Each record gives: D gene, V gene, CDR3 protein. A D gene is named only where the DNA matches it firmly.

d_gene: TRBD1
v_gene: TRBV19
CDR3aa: CASSPARGQGDEQFF

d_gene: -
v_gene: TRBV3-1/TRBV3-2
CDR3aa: CASSQVTREQYF

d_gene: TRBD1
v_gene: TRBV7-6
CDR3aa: CASSRDRGINQPQHF

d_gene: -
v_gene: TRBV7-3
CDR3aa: CASSSQGNTEAFF

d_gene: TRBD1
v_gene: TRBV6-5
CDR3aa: CASSYSTGQGNEKLFF

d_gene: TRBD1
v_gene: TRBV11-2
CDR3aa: CASSYNRGTEAFF

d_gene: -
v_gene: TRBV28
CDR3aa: CASRGDKISGANVLTF

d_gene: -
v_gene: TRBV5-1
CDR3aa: CASSDSDSPGANVLTF

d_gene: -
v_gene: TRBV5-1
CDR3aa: CASSLAGLALNNEQFF

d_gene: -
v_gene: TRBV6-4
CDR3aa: CASGAGHTDTQYF

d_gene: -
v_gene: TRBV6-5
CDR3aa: CASRRVAPTDTQYF

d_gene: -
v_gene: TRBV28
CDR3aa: CASSPRYEQYF

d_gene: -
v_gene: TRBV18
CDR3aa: CASQRMVGTDTQYF

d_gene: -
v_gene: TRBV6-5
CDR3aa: CASSSWEEGNSPLHF

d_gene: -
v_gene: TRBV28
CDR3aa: CASSLRQGETQYF

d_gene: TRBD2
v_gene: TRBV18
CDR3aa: CASSPRRLAGDTGELFF

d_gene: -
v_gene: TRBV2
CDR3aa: CASSDPGGSTIGYTF

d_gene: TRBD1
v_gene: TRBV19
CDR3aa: CASSIDLRGQGASGANVLTF

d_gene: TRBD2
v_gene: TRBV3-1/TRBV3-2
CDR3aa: CASSVTSGDTDTQYF

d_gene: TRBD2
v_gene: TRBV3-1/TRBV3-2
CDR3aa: CASSRSGLAGVGETQYF

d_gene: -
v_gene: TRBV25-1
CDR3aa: CASIGSISDTQYF

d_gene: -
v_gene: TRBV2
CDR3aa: CASSELGGPYGYTF

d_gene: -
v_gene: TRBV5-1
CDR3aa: CASSLEEGSYNSPLHF

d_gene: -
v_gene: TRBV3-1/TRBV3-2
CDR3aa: CASSPQGTVQTDTQYF

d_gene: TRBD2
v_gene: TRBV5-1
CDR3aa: CASSLGLAGGFGRNIQYF

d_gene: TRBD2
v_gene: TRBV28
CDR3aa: CASSPSGIGSYEQYF

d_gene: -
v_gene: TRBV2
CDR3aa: CASSYTDTQYF

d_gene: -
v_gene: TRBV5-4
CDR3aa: CASSSGGGGETQYF